Each of the 19 T cell receptor beta chains below was sequenced from the same sample in a study of blood T cell repertoires in COVID-19 (dated by TCRdb to 2018 to 2020). The receptor library was made with the immunoSEQ multiplex PCR assay. The source is immuneACCESS, and TCRdb retained only in-frame sequences with V and J called. Part of the clones is not carried over; for the studies checked, unresolved V genes explain less than half of this, and the remainder is unexplained. The sample records approximately 400,000 clones, around 89% of which are singletons. The ten largest clones take up 1.2% of the sample. Specimen: PBMCs or T cells enriched from blood (not recorded which). These receptor sequences come from a young woman who had recovered from COVID-19.

In this sample, this clone turned up a few times. The chain carries TRBV25-1 and TRBJ1-2, with D maybe TRBD1 (5 bases). This CDR3 region has 12 residues. CDR1 is MGHDK, CDR2 SYGVNS, per germline. V was shortened by 6 bases and J by 7 bases, with 12 bases between the two germline ends. The CDR3 protein is CASRGLRGGYTF. CDR3 bases: TGTGCCAGCAGGGGGCTACGAGGTGGCTACACCTTC.

The chain carries TRBV7-9 and TRBJ1-2; no reliable D call. With 0 bases removed from V and 4 bases from J, the gap between germline ends came to 6 bases. Per germline, CDR1 SEHNR and CDR2 FQNEAQ (reference sequence). The CDR3 contains 13 residues. CDR3 sequence reads: CASSLAGSYGYTF. As DNA, the CDR3 is TGTGCCAGCAGCTTAGCAGGGAGCTATGGCTACACCTTC.

This rearrangement joins TRBV7-9 to TRBJ2-5; the match to TRBD2 covers 8 bases. CDR1 and CDR2 from the germline V gene are SEHNR and FQNEAQ (reference sequence). There are 19 residues in the CDR3. Trimming cost V 1 base and J 3 bases; bases outside gene matches: 16. The CDR3 loop reads CASSLDWAGGELGEETQYF. The CDR3 coding sequence is TGTGCCAGCAGCTTAGATTGGGCGGGGGGCGAGTTGGGCGAAGAGACCCAGTACTTC.

The J gene is TRBJ2-3, the V gene TRBV5-6; 7 nucleotides agree with TRBD1. The J segment lost 6 bases and the V segment lost 4 bases, leaving 8 bases of the junction unmatched. This CDR3 region has 14 residues. Looked up from germline, CDR1 is SGHDT and CDR2 is YYEEEE. CDR3 DNA: TGTGCCAGCAGCCGGGACAGTGTAGTTGATACGCAGTATTTT. This codes for CASSRDSVVDTQYF.

V gene TRBV2 combines with J gene TRBJ1-4, with 9 nucleotides matching TRBD1. Germline CDR1 and CDR2: SNHLY and FYNNEI. V dropped 8 bases and J dropped 8; count of bases not matched to a gene: 18. The CDR3 is made up of 17 amino acids. The CDR3: CASLPTSAGTGYEKLFF. The CDR3 coding sequence is TGTGCCAGCCTTCCCACTTCCGCCGGGACAGGGTACGAAAAACTGTTTTTT.

This chain links TRBV12-3 or TRBV12-4 with TRBJ1-1; no firm D call. The CDR3 runs 13 residues. Trimming took off 2 bases at V and 1 base at J, with 5 bases between the two ends. The CDR3 spells CASSLIWNTEAFF. CDR3 in DNA: TGTGCCAGCAGTTTAATCTGGAACACTGAAGCTTTCTTT.

The rearrangement joins TRBV7-3 to TRBJ2-3; the match to TRBD2 covers 13 bases. J lost 4 bases, V lost 1 base, and 8 bases had no gene match. This CDR3 region has 18 residues. From germline, CDR1 is SGHTA and CDR2 FQGTGA. CDR3 residues: CASSLNPGLAGAADTQYF. The CDR3 nucleotides are TGTGCCAGCAGCTTAAACCCCGGACTAGCGGGGGCGGCAGATACGCAGTATTTT.

The gene calls are TRBV4-2 and TRBJ1-2; 8 bases are a match to TRBD1. With 1 base clipped from V and 1 base from J, the junction kept 5 bases outside the gene matches. This CDR3 has 16 residues. The germline V gene has CDR1 LGHNA and CDR2 YNFKEQ. For the CDR3, the DNA is TGTGCCAGCAGCCAAGTTGGGACAGGACTTAACTATGGCTACACCTTC. Protein product: CASSQVGTGLNYGYTF.

The rearrangement links TRBV5-1 to TRBJ2-1; 11 nucleotides agree with TRBD1. V shed 3 bases, J shed 5 bases, and the junction held 7 bases outside the gene matches. The CDR3 length is 16 residues. From germline, CDR1 is SGHRS and CDR2 YFSETQ. DNA of the CDR3: TGCGCCAGCAGCTCACTACCGGGACAGGGGGACAATGAGCAGTTCTTC. The encoded protein is CASSSLPGQGDNEQFF.

The V gene is TRBV5-4, the J gene TRBJ1-2, with D possibly being TRBD1 (5 bases). The germline CDR1 and CDR2 sequences are SGHNT and YYREEE (reference sequence). Trimming cost V 0 bases and J 4 bases, with 13 bases left between them. This CDR3 contains 15 residues. The CDR3 loop reads CASSLEGAGPYGYTF. CDR3 DNA: TGTGCCAGCAGCTTGGAAGGGGCCGGGCCCTATGGCTACACCTTC. The full variable domain, its missing parts supplied by reference TRBV5-4 and TRBJ1-2, is ETGVTQSPTHLIKTRGQQVTLRCSSQSGHNTVSWYQQALGQGPQFIFQYYREEENGRGNFPPRFSGLQFPNYSSELNVNALELDDSALYLCASSLEGAGPYGYTFGSGTRLTVV.

V and J are TRBV10-1 and TRBJ1-1; D remains ambiguous. The CDR3 sequence is 15 residues long. Germline CDR1 reads WNHNN; CDR2 reads SYGVQD (reference sequence). Between the trimmed V and J ends, which lost 2 bases and 1 base, there was a span of 11 bases. CDR3 bases: TGCGCCAGCAGTGAGCCTTTTATGAGGAACACTGAAGCTTTCTTT. This translates into CASSEPFMRNTEAFF.

This clone was seen a handful of times. V is TRBV30 and J is TRBJ2-5; D is ambiguous. Germline loops: CDR1 GTSNPN, CDR2 SVGIG (reference sequence). The CDR3 totals 11 residues. V was pared by 3 bases and J by 5 bases, with 7 bases between. The CDR3 nucleotides are TGTGCCTGGAGACCCCGGGAGACCCAGTACTTC. The encoded protein is CAWRPRETQYF. Complete variable domain (other parts from reference TRBV30 and TRBJ2-5): SQTIHQWPATLVQPVGSPLSLECTVEGTSNPNLYWYRQAAGRGLQLLFYSVGIGQISSEVPQNLSASRPQDRQFILSSKKLLLSDSGFYLCAWRPRETQYFGPGTRLLVL.

Notes on this clone: Other DNA sequences within the sample encode an identical CDR3. V and J are TRBV29-1 and TRBJ1-4, with TRBD1 matching over 8 bases. Germline values: CDR1 SQVTM, CDR2 ANQGSEA. V lost 7 bases and J lost 2; bases outside the gene matches: 3. This CDR3 is 13 amino acids long. The CDR3 sequence is CSARTGTNEKLFF. Written as DNA, the CDR3 is TGCAGCGCCCGGACAGGGACTAATGAAAAACTGTTTTTT.

The chain carries TRBV6-2 or TRBV6-3 and TRBJ2-2; 13 bases line up with TRBD2. CDR1 is MNHEY and CDR2 is SVGEGT in the germline V gene. Trimming cost V 6 bases and J 1 base; bases outside gene matches: 8. The length of the CDR3 is 18 residues. CDR3 in amino acids: CASSRWTSGGENTGELFF. The CDR3, as DNA: TGTGCCAGCAGCCGATGGACTAGCGGGGGAGAGAACACCGGGGAGCTGTTTTTT.

The chain links TRBV28 to TRBJ1-2, with 12 bases fitting TRBD1. CDR1 is MDHEN, CDR2 SYDVKM, per germline. The CDR3 covers 15 residues. The trim removed 6 bases at V and 5 bases at J, leaving 7 bases unmatched. The CDR3 DNA reads TGTGCCAGCAGCCCCCCGGGACAGGGGGCTTATGGCTACACCTTC. Encoded protein: CASSPPGQGAYGYTF.

V and J are TRBV3-1 (or the pseudogene TRBV3-2) and TRBJ1-6; D not certain. Germline V gene lookup returns CDR1 LGHDT and CDR2 YNNKEL (reference sequence). V lost 6 bases and J 4 bases, leaving 16 bases between the germline ends. The CDR3 is 16 residues long. DNA for the CDR3: TGTGCCAGCAGTCGGGTTAGGTTCGGGTATAATTCACCCCTCCACTTT. It is translated as CASSRVRFGYNSPLHF.

The chain couples TRBV4-3 to TRBJ2-7, with TRBD1 matching over 7 bases. With V trimmed by 0 bases and J by 4 bases, 12 bases remained unmatched. CDR1 is LGHNA and CDR2 is YSLEER in the germline V gene. The CDR3 spans 17 residues. CDR3 region: CASSQDGQVSSGYEQYF. CDR3 nucleotide sequence: TGCGCCAGCAGCCAAGATGGACAGGTTTCCTCGGGTTACGAGCAGTACTTC.

The gene calls are TRBV19 and TRBJ1-4; 10 nucleotides agree with TRBD1. The CDR3 sequence is 15 residues long. Germline loops: CDR1 LNHDA, CDR2 SQIVND (reference sequence). Trimming cost V 8 bases and J 8 bases; bases outside gene matches: 11. The DNA of the CDR3 is TGTGCCAGTGGGGACCGGGACAGGGGTTTCGAAAAACTGTTTTTT. It specifies CASGDRDRGFEKLFF.

The chain joins TRBV20-1 to TRBJ2-3, with D hard to call. Trimming shortened V by 5 bases and J by 8 bases, and 8 bases separated the two germline ends. Germline V CDR1 and CDR2: DFQATT, SNEGSKA (reference sequence). The CDR3 sequence is 10 residues long. CDR3 sequence: CSASHGTQYF. The CDR3 DNA reads TGCAGTGCTTCACATGGTACGCAGTATTTT.